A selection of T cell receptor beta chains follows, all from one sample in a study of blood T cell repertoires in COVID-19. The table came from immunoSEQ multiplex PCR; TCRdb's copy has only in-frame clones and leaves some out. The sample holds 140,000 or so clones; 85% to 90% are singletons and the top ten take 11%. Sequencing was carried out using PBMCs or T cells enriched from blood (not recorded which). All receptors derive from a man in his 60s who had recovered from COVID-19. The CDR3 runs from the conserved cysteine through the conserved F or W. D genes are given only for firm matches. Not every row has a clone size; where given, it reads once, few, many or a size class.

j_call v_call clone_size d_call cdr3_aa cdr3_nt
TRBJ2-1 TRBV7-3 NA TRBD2 CASSLAGAAYNEQFF TGTGCCAGCAGCTTAGCGGGAGCGGCCTACAATGAGCAGTTCTTC
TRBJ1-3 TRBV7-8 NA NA CASSLGYRGAGNTIYF TGTGCCAGCAGCTTAGGGTATCGGGGTGCTGGAAACACCATATATTTT
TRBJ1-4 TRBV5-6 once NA CASSLVRGVREKLFF TGTGCCAGCAGCTTGGTCCGGGGGGTCCGGGAAAAACTGTTTTTT
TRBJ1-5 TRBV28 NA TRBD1 CASSAGTGNQPQHF TGTGCCAGCAGTGCCGGGACAGGGAATCAGCCCCAGCATTTT
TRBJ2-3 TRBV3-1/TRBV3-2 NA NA CASSQDSLTDTQYF TGTGCCAGCAGCCAAGATTCTCTCACAGATACGCAGTATTTT
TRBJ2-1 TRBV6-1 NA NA CASSEIDYYPYNEQFF TGTGCCAGCAGCGAAATAGACTATTACCCCTACAATGAGCAGTTCTTC
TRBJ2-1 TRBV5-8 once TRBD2 CASSFPLSGRARNEQFF TGTGCCAGCAGCTTCCCTCTTAGCGGGAGGGCTCGGAATGAGCAGTTCTTC
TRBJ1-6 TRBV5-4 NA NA CASSLESSYNSPLHF TGTGCCAGCAGCTTGGAGAGCTCCTATAATTCACCCCTCCACTTT
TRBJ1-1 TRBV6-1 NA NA CASSEKGDTEAFF TGTGCCAGCAGTGAGAAGGGGGACACTGAAGCTTTCTTT
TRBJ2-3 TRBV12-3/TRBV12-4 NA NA CASGLLITDTQYF TGTGCCAGCGGACTACTAATCACAGATACGCAGTATTTT
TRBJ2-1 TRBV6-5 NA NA CASSYSTGRMEQFF TGTGCCAGCAGTTACTCGACAGGGAGGATGGAGCAGTTCTTC
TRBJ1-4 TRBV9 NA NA CASSSGGSANEKLFF TGTGCCAGCAGCTCCGGGGGGTCGGCTAATGAAAAACTGTTTTTT
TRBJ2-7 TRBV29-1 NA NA CSVEDRRQGIHTPEQYF TGCAGCGTTGAAGATCGACGCCAGGGGATCCATACCCCCGAGCAGTACTTC
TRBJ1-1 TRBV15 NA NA CATSRDSLAHNEAFF TGTGCCACCAGCAGAGATTCCCTCGCACATAATGAAGCTTTCTTT
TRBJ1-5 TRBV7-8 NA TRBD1 CASSSDRTGGQPQHF TGTGCCAGCAGCTCGGACAGGACAGGCGGTCAGCCCCAGCATTTT
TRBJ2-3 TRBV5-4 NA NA CASSLGLGTDTQYF TGTGCCAGCAGCTTGGGACTAGGCACAGATACGCAGTATTTT
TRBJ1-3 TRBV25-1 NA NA CASREPGSGNTIYF TGTGCCAGCAGGGAGCCGGGCTCTGGAAACACCATATATTTT
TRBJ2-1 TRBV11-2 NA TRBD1 CASSSPRTGSYNEQFF TGTGCCAGTTCGAGCCCGAGGACAGGATCCTACAATGAGCAGTTCTTC
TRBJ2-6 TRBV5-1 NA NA CASSSQGLSGANVLTF TGCGCCAGCAGCTCACAGGGCCTCTCTGGGGCCAACGTCCTGACTTTC
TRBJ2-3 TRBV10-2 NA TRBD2 CASSESGLAGGYTDTQYF TGCGCCAGCAGTGAGTCGGGACTAGCGGGAGGATACACAGATACGCAGTATTTT
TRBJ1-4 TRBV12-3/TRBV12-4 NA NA CASGGGGLEKLFF TGTGCCAGCGGTGGGGGGGGGTTGGAAAAACTGTTTTTT
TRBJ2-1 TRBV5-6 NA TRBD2 CASSLFSGTYNEQFF TGTGCCAGCAGCTTGTTTAGCGGGACTTACAATGAGCAGTTCTTC
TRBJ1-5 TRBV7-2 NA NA CASSGARGGGQPQHF TGTGCCAGCAGCGGTGCCCGGGGGGGAGGACAGCCCCAGCATTTT
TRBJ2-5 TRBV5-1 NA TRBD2 CASSPGLAGGETQYF TGCGCCAGCAGCCCAGGACTAGCGGGGGGAGAGACCCAGTACTTC
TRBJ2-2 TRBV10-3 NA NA CAIAGDTGELFF TGTGCCATCGCAGGGGACACCGGGGAGCTGTTTTTT
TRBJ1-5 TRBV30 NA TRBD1 CAWSWAGQRSISNQPQHF TGTGCCTGGAGCTGGGCGGGACAGAGATCTATTTCCAATCAGCCCCAGCATTTT
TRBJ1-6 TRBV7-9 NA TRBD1 CASSWGQGATSPLHF TGTGCCAGCAGCTGGGGACAGGGGGCGACTTCACCCCTCCACTTT
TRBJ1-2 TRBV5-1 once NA CASSLAGSQGMLASGYTF TGCGCCAGCAGCTTGGCCGGGTCACAGGGAATGTTGGCGAGTGGCTACACCTTC
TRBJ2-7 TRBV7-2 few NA CASSFWGGHEQYF TGTGCCAGCAGCTTTTGGGGAGGCCACGAGCAGTACTTC
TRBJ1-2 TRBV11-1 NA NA CASSHNRLGYGYTF TGTGCCAGCAGTCATAACAGATTGGGCTATGGCTACACCTTC
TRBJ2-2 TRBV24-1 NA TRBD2 CATGLAPTGELFF TGTGCCACTGGACTAGCGCCGACCGGGGAGCTGTTTTTT
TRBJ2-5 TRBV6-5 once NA CASSYSNSGVQETQYF TGTGCCAGCAGTTACTCGAATAGCGGCGTTCAAGAGACCCAGTACTTC
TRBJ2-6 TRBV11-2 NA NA CASSPVKGRISGANVLTF TGTGCCAGCAGCCCAGTGAAGGGGAGGATCTCTGGGGCCAACGTCCTGACTTTC
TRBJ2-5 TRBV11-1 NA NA CASSTNRGLGKETQYF TGTGCCAGCAGCACCAATCGGGGACTTGGTAAAGAGACCCAGTACTTC
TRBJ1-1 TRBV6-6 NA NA CASSYSLTEAFF TGTGCCAGCAGTTACTCCTTGACTGAAGCTTTCTTT
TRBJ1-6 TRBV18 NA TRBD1 CASSPGTANSPLHF TGTGCCAGCTCACCAGGGACAGCAAATTCACCCCTCCACTTT
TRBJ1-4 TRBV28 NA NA CASSLARPPEKLFF TGTGCCAGCAGTTTAGCCAGGCCGCCAGAAAAACTGTTTTTT
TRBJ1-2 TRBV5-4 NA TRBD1 CASSDARQGLNYGYTF TGTGCCAGCAGTGATGCGAGACAGGGGCTCAACTATGGCTACACCTTC
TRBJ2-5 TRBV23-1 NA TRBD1 CASSRGGEETQYF TGCGCCAGCAGTCGAGGGGGCGAAGAGACCCAGTACTTC
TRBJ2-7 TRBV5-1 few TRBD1 CAITQWGTGTEEQYF TGCGCCATTACGCAGTGGGGGACAGGGACCGAGGAGCAGTACTTC
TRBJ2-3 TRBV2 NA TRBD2 CASSRNSGGGDTQYF TGTGCCAGCAGTCGTAATAGCGGGGGGGGAGATACGCAGTATTTT
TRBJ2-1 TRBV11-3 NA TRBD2 CASSYSGLTSEQFF TGTGCCAGCAGCTATAGCGGGCTCACCAGTGAGCAGTTCTTC
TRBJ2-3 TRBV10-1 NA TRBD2 CASSEWRNGRTGDTQYF TGCGCCAGCAGTGAGTGGCGGAACGGGAGGACGGGGGATACGCAGTATTTT
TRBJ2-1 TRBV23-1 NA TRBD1 CASSQFPGGYNEQFF TGCGCCAGCAGTCAATTTCCAGGGGGCTACAATGAGCAGTTCTTC
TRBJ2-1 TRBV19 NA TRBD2 CASAGLAGGNEQFF TGTGCCAGTGCGGGCCTAGCGGGAGGCAATGAGCAGTTCTTC
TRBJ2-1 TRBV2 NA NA CATLKTYNEQFF TGTGCCACCCTAAAAACCTACAATGAGCAGTTCTTC
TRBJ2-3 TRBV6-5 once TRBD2 CASSFLTSGSRDTQYF TGTGCCAGCAGTTTCTTGACTAGCGGGAGTCGGGATACGCAGTATTTT
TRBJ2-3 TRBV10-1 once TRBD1 CASSFGQGSTDTQYF TGCGCCAGCAGCTTCGGACAGGGGAGCACAGATACGCAGTATTTT
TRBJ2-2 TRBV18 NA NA CASSPPSRAGELFF TGTGCCAGCTCACCACCTTCCAGGGCCGGGGAGCTGTTTTTT
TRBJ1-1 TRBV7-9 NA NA CASSPDWAEAFF TGTGCCAGCAGCCCCGACTGGGCTGAAGCTTTCTTT
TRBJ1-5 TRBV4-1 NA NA CASGNTIFQPQHF TGCGCCAGCGGCAATACGATATTTCAGCCCCAGCATTTT
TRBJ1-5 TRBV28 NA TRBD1 CASSPGQGNTRPQHF TGTGCCAGCAGTCCCGGACAGGGGAACACTCGGCCCCAGCATTTT
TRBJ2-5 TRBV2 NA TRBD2 CAGFAGVQETQYF TGTGCCGGCTTTGCGGGAGTCCAAGAGACCCAGTACTTC
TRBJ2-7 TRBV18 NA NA CASSPQGGRTGEQYF TGTGCCAGCTCACCACAAGGAGGGAGAACTGGCGAGCAGTACTTC
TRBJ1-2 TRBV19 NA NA CASRDGGSGYGYTF TGTGCCAGTAGAGATGGGGGGTCGGGCTATGGCTACACCTTC
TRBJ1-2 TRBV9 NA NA CASSARGKGAGYTF TGTGCCAGCAGCGCCCGGGGTAAAGGTGCTGGCTACACCTTC
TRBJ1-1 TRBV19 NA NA CASSIDLGAVITEAFF TGTGCCAGTAGTATAGATCTGGGGGCCGTGATCACTGAAGCTTTCTTT
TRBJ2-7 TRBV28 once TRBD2 CASSLASGGAYEQYF TGTGCCAGCAGTTTAGCCAGCGGGGGGGCTTACGAGCAGTACTTC
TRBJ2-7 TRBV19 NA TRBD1 CASSLGTGSDEQYF TGTGCCAGTAGTCTCGGGACAGGGTCCGACGAGCAGTACTTC